The 7 T cell receptor beta chains presented below share a single source sample, sequenced in a study of T cells in Graves' hyperthyroidism and ophthalmopathy (dated by TCRdb to the late 2010s). The library was built by means of multiplex PCR. TCRdb records Illumina HiSeq 2000 as the sequencer. TCR beta CDR3 regions were amplified from RNA transcripts. A first-round RT-PCR of the TCR CDR3 used the HTBI primer set with the Qiagen OneStep RT-PCR kit. Clones were called with MiXCR by TCRdb after fastp trimmed the public reads at Q25, and only in-frame beta chains were retained. Rows are combined by CDR3 protein, so each entry shows the most common genes and DNA. The sample yields roughly 570,000 distinct CDR3 sequences; about 15% were counted once. The ten largest clones capture 7.3% of the sample. The source material was blood. These receptor sequences come from a woman aged 30 to 39 with Graves' hyperthyroidism.

This clonotype was detected many times. This chain connects TRBV12-3 or TRBV12-4 to TRBJ2-1, with TRBD2 matching over 7 bases. Trimming cost V 6 bases and J 3 bases; bases outside gene matches: 11. The length of the CDR3 is 16 residues. This CDR3 reads CASSVWPSGGYNEQFF. The CDR3 DNA reads as TGTGCCAGCAGCGTGTGGCCTAGCGGAGGCTACAATGAGCAGTTCTTC.

This clonotype was counted ten times or more. The chain joins TRBV7-8 to TRBJ2-2; the match to TRBD2 covers 9 bases. The CDR3 is made up of 17 amino acids. The V gene's germline CDR1 is SGHVS and CDR2 FQNEAQ. V dropped 7 bases and J dropped 7; count of bases not matched to a gene: 16. This chain's CDR3 is CASIRIGGRAVLGELFF. CDR3 DNA: TGTGCCAGCATTCGAATTGGCGGGAGGGCCGTTCTCGGGGAGCTGTTTTTT.

This clonotype was counted many times. The V and J genes are TRBV6-1 and TRBJ1-1, with D hard to call. The germline V gene encodes CDR1 MNHNS and CDR2 SASEGT. V was shortened by 8 bases and J by 4 bases, with 14 bases between the two germline ends. The CDR3 has 13 residues. CDR3 DNA: TGTGCCAGCGTTATGGGTGATTTCACTGAAGCTTTCTTT. Amino acids: CASVMGDFTEAFF.

CDR3 region: CASSGAGGPETQYF. CDR3 in DNA: TGTGCCAGCAGCGGAGCGGGAGGGCCGGAGACCCAGTACTTC. The genes are TRBV4-2 and TRBJ2-5; TRBD2 aligns across 10 bases. The junction had 5 bases not matched to a gene; V was cut back by 5 bases and J by 5 bases. The CDR3 length is 14 residues. Germline V gene data show CDR1 as LGHNA and CDR2 as YNFKEQ.

The table lists this clonotype with a few counts. V is TRBV14 and J is TRBJ1-4, with 9 nucleotides matching TRBD1. With 3 bases clipped from V and 8 bases from J, the junction kept 10 bases outside the gene matches. CDR3 length: 16 amino acids. Germline CDR1 reads SGHDN; CDR2 reads FVKESK. The CDR3 loop is CASSQVTGGAGEKLFF. The CDR3 coding sequence is TGTGCCAGCAGCCAGGTCACAGGGGGCGCAGGAGAAAAACTGTTTTTT.

This clonotype was observed many times. This rearrangement joins TRBV5-1 to TRBJ2-2, with D possibly TRBD2 on 6 matching bases. CDR3 length: 14 amino acids. Deletions cut 0 bases from V and 3 bases from J, with 6 bases between. Per germline, CDR1 SGHRS and CDR2 YFSETQ. The CDR3 protein is CASSLERDTGELFF. The CDR3 DNA reads as TGCGCCAGCAGCTTGGAGCGGGACACCGGGGAGCTGTTTTTT.

This clonotype was detected a few times. J is TRBJ1-5 and V is TRBV6-1, with D possibly matching TRBD1 (5 bases). The germline V and J ends were trimmed by 5 bases and 5 bases, with 13 bases remaining between them. Germline V gives CDR1 MNHNS, CDR2 SASEGT. The CDR3 sequence is 14 residues long. CDR3 residues: CASSRTLRDQPQHF. CDR3 in DNA: TGTGCCAGCAGTCGGACGCTCAGGGATCAGCCCCAGCATTTT.